This TCR beta chain was captured by sequencing in a study of cytomegalovirus exposure and HLA in healthy donors. Study findings and constraints: In a later analysis, TCR beta V- and J-gene trimming showed a link to a missense DCLRE1C variant. Researchers counted over 150 TCR beta chains as cytomegalovirus-associated. A later analysis showed HLA-associated TCR beta chains outstripping equally common others in clonal expansion. Sequencing depth roughly uniform across donors was assumed in presence/absence analyses.

There are 20 residues in the CDR3. Germline V gene lookup returns CDR1 SNHLY and CDR2 FYNNEI. The germline V and J ends were trimmed by 6 bases and 0 bases, with 24 bases remaining between them. A note on this clone: Its antigen is unidentified.

The primer mix had 60 Vbeta and 13 Jbeta primers. Sequencing used immunoSEQ multiplex PCR; TCRdb keeps in-frame clones, though not all of them. The sample consists of about 140,000 clones, 80% of them appearing once. The TCR originated in a man in his forties or fifties in good health and CMV-seronegative. Sequenced sample: PBMCs. The chain combines TRBV2 with TRBJ1-6, with a tentative D call TRBD1 (5 bases). This CDR3 reads CASRLNDAGRGVSYNSPLHF. CDR3 in DNA: TGTGCCAGCAGATTAAACGATGCGGGACGGGGGGTCTCCTATAATTCACCCCTCCACTTT.